A single sample is the source of the 21 T cell receptor beta chains below, sequenced in a study of T cells in Graves' hyperthyroidism and ophthalmopathy. RNA transcripts gave rise to amplified TCR beta CDR3 regions. The TCR CDR3 was amplified in a first-round RT-PCR using the HTBI primer set. Via MiXCR, TCRdb re-called the multiplex PCR reads, giving one row per CDR3 protein. The data hold 730,000 or so distinct CDR3 sequences, with around 20% observed a single time. Sample: blood. The receptors stem from a woman aged 45-65 years with Graves' hyperthyroidism that later progressed to Graves' ophthalmopathy.

The genes are TRBV19 and TRBJ1-5, with D tentatively TRBD1 (6 bases). With 5 bases removed from V and 5 bases from J, the gap between germline ends came to 19 bases. The CDR3 runs to 16 residues. The germline V gene has CDR1 LNHDA and CDR2 SQIVND (reference sequence). The chain's CDR3 is CASSGSPGTSHQPQHF. CDR3 nucleotide sequence: TGTGCCAGTAGTGGATCCCCCGGGACAAGTCATCAGCCCCAGCATTTT.

The rearrangement links TRBV2 to TRBJ1-4; no clear D gene. This CDR3 spans 11 amino acids. Germline V lookup: CDR1 SNHLY, CDR2 FYNNEI. V lost 6 bases and J 7 bases, leaving 6 bases between the germline ends. CDR3 DNA sequence: TGTGCCAGCAGGGAGGGTGAAAAACTGTTTTTT. This encodes CASREGEKLFF.

This clonotype was observed at least ten times. The chain joins TRBV12-3 or TRBV12-4 to TRBJ1-5; TRBD1 might be the D (5 bases). The CDR3 totals 14 residues. V lost 3 bases to trimming and J lost 7 bases, with 13 bases between them. The CDR3 sequence: CASSLGEGRQPQHF. CDR3 in DNA: TGTGCCAGCAGTTTGGGGGAGGGGAGGCAGCCCCAGCATTTT.

The rearrangement links TRBV5-1 to TRBJ2-2, with no clear D. The CDR3 totals 14 residues. CDR1 SGHRS and CDR2 YFSETQ come from the germline V gene. V lost 0 bases to trimming and J lost 5 bases, with 8 bases between them. DNA of the CDR3: TGCGCCAGCAGCTTGGCGCAGTCTACCGGGGAGCTGTTTTTT. Its protein product is CASSLAQSTGELFF.

Concerning this clonotype itself: Given a much more abundant clone one base away, this may be a read error. Because it lacks the conserved phenylalanine or tryptophan at the end, this CDR3 is likely a read error. The V call is TRBV12-3 or TRBV12-4, the J call TRBJ1-3; D call uncertain. V lost 3 bases, J lost 4 bases, and 13 bases lay in between. This CDR3 region has 15 residues. The CDR3 sequence: CASSLSAGGGNTIYL. CDR3 in DNA: TGTGCCAGCAGTTTGAGTGCCGGAGGGGGAAACACCATATATCTT.

This clonotype was seen a few times. The chain has TRBV15 and TRBJ2-1; weak D call: TRBD1 (6 bases). This CDR3 region has 18 residues. V was shortened by 0 bases and J by 4 bases, with 19 bases between the two germline ends. Germline V gene sequence: CDR1 LNHNV, CDR2 YYDKDF (reference sequence). This chain's CDR3 is CATSREREQGLPYNEQFF. The CDR3 coding sequence is TGTGCCACCAGCAGAGAGAGGGAACAGGGTTTACCGTACAATGAGCAGTTCTTC.

This clonotype was recorded at least ten times. The rearrangement uses TRBV30 and TRBJ1-6; maybe TRBD1 (5 bases). Per the germline V gene, CDR1 is GTSNPN and CDR2 is SVGIG (reference sequence). V gave up 0 bases and J gave up 9 bases, with 15 bases separating them. This CDR3 is built from 15 residues. The CDR3 DNA is TGTGCCTGGAGTGTATTAAGCCAGGGCGGTTCACCCCTCCACTTT. The encoded protein is CAWSVLSQGGSPLHF.

This clonotype was picked up a small number of times. The J gene is TRBJ2-3, the V gene TRBV29-1; no reliable D call. Germline V gene data show CDR1 as SQVTM and CDR2 as ANQGSEA. Trimming pared 2 bases from V and 3 bases from J, leaving 15 bases between. CDR3 length: 15 amino acids. CDR3 sequence: CSVESGVPPTDTQYF. The DNA for the CDR3 is TGCAGCGTTGAAAGTGGGGTCCCCCCGACAGATACGCAGTATTTT.

This chain links TRBV19 with TRBJ2-3; 10 bases agree with TRBD1. The CDR3 extends over 15 amino acids. Germline V lookup: CDR1 LNHDA, CDR2 SQIVND (reference sequence). J lost 1 base, V lost 7 bases, and 5 bases had no gene match. CDR3 sequence reads: CASKDRGQGTDTQYF. CDR3 bases: TGTGCCAGTAAAGACAGGGGGCAGGGCACAGATACGCAGTATTTT.

This clonotype was seen more than once but under ten times. The chain links TRBV9 to TRBJ2-3; weak D call: TRBD1 (6 bases). The CDR3 contains 14 residues. V lost 1 base and J lost 5, with 11 bases in between. Germline CDR1 is SGDLS and CDR2 is YYNGEE. The CDR3 is CASSVSPGVDTQYF. DNA of the CDR3: TGTGCCAGCAGCGTATCCCCAGGGGTAGATACGCAGTATTTT.

This clonotype was detected a few times. A junction end diverges from the germline sequence, so it may reflect a read error. The V and J genes are TRBV12-3 or TRBV12-4 and TRBJ1-6; tentatively, D is TRBD1 (6 bases). The CDR3 runs 16 residues. For the CDR3, the DNA is TGTGCCGGCAGTCCCAGTAACAGGGTTTATAATTCACCCCTCCACTTT. Translation gives CAGSPSNRVYNSPLHF.

V is TRBV6-1 and J is TRBJ1-5, with D possibly matching TRBD1 (6 bases). CDR3 size: 14 residues. Germline CDR1 reads MNHNS; CDR2 reads SASEGT. V lost 6 bases and J lost 6, with 15 bases in between. The CDR3 DNA is TGTGCCAGCAGAGATGGAGGGGGTGGTCAGCCCCAGCATTTT. It encodes CASRDGGGGQPQHF.

The CDR3 loop reads CASSPDRVRSSYNSPLHF. CDR3 bases: TGTGCCAGCAGCCCCGACAGGGTTCGTAGCTCCTATAATTCACCCCTCCACTTT. The chain couples TRBV7-9 to TRBJ1-6; 7 positions agree with TRBD1. CDR1 is SEHNR, CDR2 FQNEAQ, per germline (reference sequence). This CDR3 is 18 amino acids long. The V and J ends lost 5 bases and 0 bases, in that order; junction bases with no gene match: 10.

The gene calls are TRBV5-1 and TRBJ2-3; 8 bases are shared with TRBD2. The CDR3 is made up of 20 amino acids. V lost 4 bases and J lost 3; bases outside the gene matches: 22. CDR1 SGHRS and CDR2 YFSETQ come from the germline V gene. The CDR3 coding sequence is TGCGCCAGCAGCCAGCGACTTGGTAGCGGGGTCGTTGTTGGGACAGATACGCAGTATTTT. Residues: CASSQRLGSGVVVGTDTQYF.

The table lists this clonotype with a few counts. The V gene is TRBV4-1, the J gene TRBJ2-5; D ambiguous. Germline V gives CDR1 MGHRA, CDR2 YSYEKL. The V gene lost 4 bases and the J gene lost 1 base, with 13 bases spanning the gap. This CDR3 contains 15 residues. The CDR3 DNA reads TGCGCCAGCAGCCCCTCCGGCATGGCCCAAGAGACCCAGTACTTC. Protein: CASSPSGMAQETQYF.

This clonotype was seen a handful of times. The chain is built from TRBV9 and TRBJ2-3; TRBD1 might be the D (5 bases). Germline-derived CDR1 and CDR2 are SGDLS and YYNGEE. V was trimmed by 0 bases and J by 1 base, leaving 9 bases between them. The CDR3 covers 15 residues. CDR3 loop: CASSVEGARTDTQYF. Written as DNA, the CDR3 is TGTGCCAGCAGCGTAGAAGGGGCCCGCACAGATACGCAGTATTTT.

This clonotype was counted a few times. The chain uses TRBV18 and TRBJ2-3, with 7 bases that match TRBD2. Losses at the gene ends were 3 bases for V and 8 bases for J; bases not matched to a gene: 2. There are 12 residues in the CDR3. Germline lookup yields CDR1 KGHSH and CDR2 LQKENI. This CDR3 is CASSPVAGTQYF. CDR3 in DNA: TGTGCCAGCTCACCCGTAGCGGGTACGCAGTATTTT. The complete variable domain, with remaining parts taken from reference TRBV18 and TRBJ2-3, reads NAGVMQNPRHLVRRRGQEARLRCSPMKGHSHVYWYRQLPEEGLKFMVYLQKENIIDESGMPKERFSAEFPKEGPSILRIQQVVRGDSAAYFCASSPVAGTQYFGPGTRLTVL.

J is TRBJ1-3 and V is TRBV19; D is undetermined. The V and J ends lost 0 bases and 0 bases respectively, with 3 bases between them. The CDR3 sequence is 14 residues long. Looked up from germline, CDR1 is LNHDA and CDR2 is SQIVND (reference sequence). The DNA of the CDR3 is TGTGCCAGTAGTATAGAGGCCTCTGGAAACACCATATATTTT. The encoded protein is CASSIEASGNTIYF.

Worth noting for this clonotype: A read error may account for a junction end that differs from germline. This sequence joins TRBV6-1 and TRBJ1-3; 9 bases align to TRBD1. CDR3 length: 14 residues. CDR1 is MNHNS and CDR2 is SASEGT in the germline V gene. The CDR3 loop is CASRPGQGGITIYF. CDR3 in DNA: TGTGCCAGCAGACCGGGACAGGGAGGAATCACCATATATTTT.

The CDR3 coding sequence is TGCGCCAGCAGCTTGGAGGGACAGGGCTCCGGTGGGGCCAACGTCCTGACTTTC. Amino acids: CASSLEGQGSGGANVLTF. The chain couples TRBV5-1 to TRBJ2-6; TRBD1 matches 9 bases. The CDR3 runs 18 residues. V lost 0 bases and J lost 3; bases outside the gene matches: 7. Per germline, CDR1 SGHRS and CDR2 YFSETQ.

V usage is TRBV14 and J usage is TRBJ1-1; 11 nucleotides line up with TRBD1. CDR1 and CDR2 from the germline V gene are SGHDN and FVKESK. V dropped 1 base and J dropped 7; count of bases not matched to a gene: 17. This CDR3 is built from 19 residues. CDR3: CASSQGLPGQGVIRLEAFF. DNA of the CDR3: TGTGCCAGCAGCCAAGGTCTTCCGGGACAGGGGGTTATCCGGCTTGAAGCTTTCTTT.